These T cell receptor beta chains were read from a single sample in a study of beta chain features in type 1 diabetes. Method: immunoSEQ multiplex PCR; TCRdb's copy keeps in-frame clones and lacks some. The data show 310,000 or so clones, 6.5% to 10% seen once. The specimen was central memory CD4+ T cells from blood. The receptors derive from a young woman in good health. Each CDR3 is given without its conserved first and last residue.

V gene: TRBV28
CDR3 protein: ASSDTSGKDGYEQY

V gene: TRBV2
CDR3 protein: ASSSEAGANVLT

V gene: TRBV28
CDR3 protein: ASSRTDYEQY

V gene: TRBV5-6
CDR3 protein: ASSFQVYNEQF

V gene: TRBV6-5
CDR3 protein: ASSSGQKNQPQH

V gene: TRBV19
CDR3 protein: ASSNRGQSYNEQF

V gene: TRBV27
CDR3 protein: ASSFRVESGMVRENEQF

V gene: TRBV10-3
CDR3 protein: ATGREQNTDTQY

V gene: TRBV7-2
CDR3 protein: ASSLRDLSYNEQF

V gene: TRBV23-1
CDR3 protein: ASSHHRGELF

V gene: TRBV20-1
CDR3 protein: SAVLNEKLF

V gene: TRBV5-1
CDR3 protein: ASSPGSYGYT

V gene: TRBV5-6
CDR3 protein: ASSPLQGAYEQY

V gene: TRBV25-1
CDR3 protein: ASKRQGHEKLF

V gene: TRBV9
CDR3 protein: ASSVGPNTEAF

V gene: TRBV7-9
CDR3 protein: ASSPGDSRYEQY

V gene: TRBV10-1
CDR3 protein: ASSVESSYEQY

V gene: TRBV27
CDR3 protein: ASSFGLAGTYEQY

V gene: TRBV2
CDR3 protein: ASCRQVPFETQY

V gene: TRBV6-6
CDR3 protein: ASSYQGGSGANVLT

V gene: TRBV4-1
CDR3 protein: ASSLIRLAGNEQF

V gene: TRBV7-3
CDR3 protein: ASSIGAPVNTGELF

V gene: TRBV27
CDR3 protein: ASSRTGSYDRQY

V gene: TRBV19
CDR3 protein: ASSSTGLGDIQY

V gene: TRBV25-1
CDR3 protein: ASSDRDRGFETQY

V gene: TRBV15
CDR3 protein: ATSREGTSGVKTQY

V gene: TRBV4-3
CDR3 protein: ASSQRDTKTIQY

V gene: TRBV18
CDR3 protein: ASSPPHNEQF

V gene: TRBV5-6
CDR3 protein: ASSSGTSGPLRVGEQY

V gene: TRBV7-2
CDR3 protein: ASSQRNYGYT

V gene: TRBV11-3
CDR3 protein: ASSLGAGYSSYNEQF

V gene: TRBV6-5
CDR3 protein: ASSYAGTVNTEAF

V gene: TRBV6-5
CDR3 protein: ASSGYGERQPQH

V gene: TRBV11-1
CDR3 protein: ASSLNRGEEQY

V gene: TRBV15
CDR3 protein: ATSPSGDSLYGYT

V gene: TRBV28
CDR3 protein: ASSLMYSISYNEQF

V gene: TRBV7-3
CDR3 protein: ASSLTGVTEAF

V gene: TRBV19
CDR3 protein: ASSSLGTGFNEQF

V gene: TRBV4-3
CDR3 protein: ASSRAVGTLTEQY

V gene: TRBV9
CDR3 protein: ASSVAGRRGYT

V gene: TRBV7-2
CDR3 protein: ASSLDRVGEQY

V gene: TRBV29-1
CDR3 protein: SVTTGRYEQY

V gene: TRBV11-1
CDR3 protein: ASSSPRTYKTEAF

V gene: TRBV5-1
CDR3 protein: ASSLSTGIETQY

V gene: TRBV27
CDR3 protein: ASSLFRLADVYNEQF

V gene: TRBV28
CDR3 protein: ASSLLGPLD

V gene: TRBV25-1
CDR3 protein: ASSAPGRGFQPQH

V gene: TRBV29-1
CDR3 protein: SVARDVGQPQH

V gene: TRBV20-1
CDR3 protein: SAIPGPY

V gene: TRBV7-2
CDR3 protein: ASSLPRTAENTGELF

V gene: TRBV7-8
CDR3 protein: ASSTAVGGRAFQY

V gene: TRBV5-6
CDR3 protein: ASSSTDRRHEQY

V gene: TRBV2
CDR3 protein: ASRGGLAEQETQY

V gene: TRBV5-8
CDR3 protein: ASSLHGELF